Listed below are T cell receptor beta chains from one sample, sequenced in a study of OX40 agonist ivuxolimab in advanced cancers. Sequenced by immunoSEQ multiplex PCR; TCRdb stores in-frame clones only, minus some. Of fewer than 90,000 clones in the sample, about 90% are singletons; the top ten hold approximately 0.71%. The source material was CD4+ or CD8+ T cells sorted from blood, sampled in a trial of the OX40 agonist ivuxolimab. All receptors derive from an adult with an advanced solid tumor such as melanoma, head and neck, liver or kidney cancer. The CDR3 runs from the conserved cysteine through the conserved F or W. A D gene is named only where the DNA matches it firmly. Only some rows state a clone size, as once, few, many or a class for expanded clones.

V	size	D	J	CDR3	DNA
TRBV9	.	TRBD2	TRBJ2-5	CASSVGASGSGTQYF	TGTGCCAGCAGCGTAGGGGCTAGCGGGAGTGGGACCCAGTACTTC
TRBV7-9	.	TRBD1	TRBJ2-6	CASSLIGQGERSGANVLTF	TGTGCCAGCAGTCTTATAGGACAGGGGGAACGCTCTGGGGCCAACGTCCTGACTTTC
TRBV19	.	.	TRBJ1-5	CASSITNQPQHF	TGTGCCAGTAGTATCACCAATCAGCCCCAGCATTTT
TRBV28	.	TRBD1	TRBJ1-1	CASSPWTGRNTEAFF	TGTGCCAGCAGTCCATGGACAGGGAGGAACACTGAAGCTTTCTTT
TRBV19	.	.	TRBJ2-7	CASSSQGGPYEQYF	TGTGCCAGTAGTTCACAGGGAGGACCCTACGAGCAGTACTTC
TRBV10-2	.	TRBD2	TRBJ2-3	CASTPTSGRPDTQYF	TGCGCCAGTACCCCGACTAGCGGGAGACCGGATACGCAGTATTTT
TRBV19	.	TRBD2	TRBJ2-7	CASSMNAGGSYEQYF	TGTGCCAGTAGTATGAATGCGGGAGGATCCTACGAGCAGTACTTC
TRBV29-1	.	.	TRBJ2-4	CSVESQGEDIQYF	TGCAGCGTTGAATCCCAGGGGGAGGACATTCAGTACTTC
TRBV10-3	.	.	TRBJ2-1	CAISGGQNNNEQFF	TGTGCCATCAGTGGGGGCCAAAATAACAATGAGCAGTTCTTC
TRBV5-1	.	.	TRBJ2-7	CASSLEARSYEQYF	TGCGCCAGCAGCTTAGAGGCCCGCTCCTACGAGCAGTACTTC
TRBV5-6	few	TRBD1	TRBJ1-3	CASSPGGTRTNTIYF	TGTGCCAGCAGCCCAGGGGGGACAAGGACGAACACCATATATTTT
TRBV28	.	.	TRBJ1-1	CASSLLAGTEAFF	TGTGCCAGCAGTTTATTAGCGGGCACTGAAGCTTTCTTT
TRBV5-1	.	TRBD2	TRBJ2-5	CASGELAGVETQYF	TGCGCCAGCGGGGAGCTAGCGGGAGTAGAGACCCAGTACTTC
TRBV7-9	.	.	TRBJ2-6	CASSGTGANVLTF	TGTGCCAGCAGCGGGACTGGGGCCAACGTCCTGACTTTC
TRBV11-2	.	.	TRBJ1-2	CASSLVGGPINYGYTF	TGTGCCAGCAGCTTAGTAGGCGGGCCGATTAACTATGGCTACACCTTC
TRBV28	.	.	TRBJ2-5	CASSPSGPIETQYF	TGTGCCAGCAGTCCCTCCGGTCCGATAGAGACCCAGTACTTC
TRBV9	.	TRBD2	TRBJ2-1	CASSTSGSSYNEQFF	TGTGCCAGCAGCACTAGCGGGAGCTCCTACAATGAGCAGTTCTTC
TRBV7-6	few	.	TRBJ1-4	CASSLGGHIDEKLFF	TGTGCCAGCAGCTTAGGAGGCCATATCGATGAAAAACTGTTTTTT
TRBV11-3	.	.	TRBJ2-1	CASSPGPSADEQFF	TGTGCCAGCAGCCCTGGCCCGTCGGCGGATGAGCAGTTCTTC
TRBV29-1	.	TRBD1	TRBJ1-2	CSVDRGQYGYTF	TGCAGCGTTGACAGGGGACAGTATGGCTACACCTTC
TRBV19	.	TRBD1	TRBJ1-2	CASSGTDRASGYTF	TGTGCCAGTAGTGGAACCGACAGGGCGTCTGGCTACACCTTC
TRBV27	.	.	TRBJ1-2	CASSFRVGDGYTF	TGTGCCAGCAGTTTCCGGGTTGGGGATGGCTACACCTTC
TRBV6-6	.	.	TRBJ2-3	CASSYTDTDTQYF	TGTGCCAGCAGTTACACCGACACAGATACGCAGTATTTT
TRBV7-2	once	.	TRBJ2-1	CASSLRDNEQFF	TGTGCCAGCAGCTTGCGGGACAATGAGCAGTTCTTC
TRBV2	.	TRBD2	TRBJ2-1	CASSLITSGTGNEQFF	TGTGCCAGCAGCCTGATCACTAGCGGGACTGGCAATGAGCAGTTCTTC
TRBV20-1	.	.	TRBJ2-7	CSARDTQASRF	TGCAGTGCTAGAGATACTCAGGCCTCCCGCTTC
TRBV7-2	.	.	TRBJ2-5	CASSLSDYGETQYF	TGTGCCAGCAGCTTAAGCGACTATGGGGAGACCCAGTACTTC
TRBV28	.	.	TRBJ2-7	CASISNARQYF	TGTGCCAGCATTTCAAACGCGAGACAGTACTTC
TRBV30	.	.	TRBJ2-7	CAWSVGGSYYEQYF	TGTGCCTGGAGTGTAGGTGGGTCATATTACGAGCAGTACTTC
TRBV7-3	.	TRBD2	TRBJ2-7	CASSLTSGRTEQYF	TGTGCCAGCAGCTTAACTAGCGGGAGGACTGAGCAGTACTTC
TRBV7-3	.	TRBD2	TRBJ2-1	CASSSLAGEINEQFF	TGTGCCAGCAGCTCACTAGCGGGAGAGATAAATGAGCAGTTCTTC
TRBV5-5	.	TRBD2	TRBJ2-5	CASSPKPSSGRQETQYF	TGTGCCAGCAGCCCCAAGCCGAGTAGCGGGAGACAAGAGACCCAGTACTTC
TRBV5-1	.	.	TRBJ1-4	CASSLEAGANEKLFF	TGCGCCAGCAGCTTGGAGGCAGGGGCTAATGAAAAACTGTTTTTT
TRBV21-1	.	.	TRBJ2-6	CASSKAEVSGANVLTF	TGTGCCAGCAGCAAAGCAGAGGTCTCTGGGGCCAACGTCCTGACTTTC
TRBV2	.	.	TRBJ2-1	CASSDSESNNEQFF	TGTGCCAGCAGTGATTCGGAGAGCAACAATGAGCAGTTCTTC
TRBV30	.	TRBD1	TRBJ1-1	CARSDRGNTEAFF	TGTGCCCGTTCGGACAGGGGTAACACTGAAGCTTTCTTT
TRBV19	.	.	TRBJ2-1	CASSMQGTHNEQFF	TGTGCCAGTAGTATGCAGGGCACCCACAATGAGCAGTTCTTC
TRBV5-6	.	TRBD2	TRBJ2-7	CASSLRRVAGSSEQYF	TGTGCCAGCAGCTTAAGGCGGGTAGCGGGATCCAGCGAGCAGTACTTC
TRBV9	.	.	TRBJ2-1	CASSPAWEAYNEQFF	TGTGCCAGCAGCCCGGCGTGGGAGGCCTACAATGAGCAGTTCTTC
TRBV28	.	.	TRBJ2-7	CASRPPSHYEQYF	TGTGCCAGCCGACCTCCTAGCCACTACGAGCAGTACTTC
TRBV7-2	once	TRBD2	TRBJ2-3	CASSLLGGGLAGVVDTQYF	TGTGCCAGCAGCTTACTAGGAGGCGGACTAGCGGGAGTTGTAGATACGCAGTATTTT
TRBV7-6	.	TRBD1	TRBJ2-5	CASSLAGQGAETQYF	TGTGCCAGCAGCTTAGCGGGTCAGGGGGCGGAGACCCAGTACTTC
TRBV15	.	TRBD1	TRBJ1-4	CATSRGTGDRKLFF	TGTGCCACCAGCAGAGGGACAGGGGACCGTAAACTGTTTTTT
TRBV4-2	.	TRBD1	TRBJ1-6	CASSPGTGGDSPLHF	TGTGCCAGCAGCCCTGGGACAGGGGGTGATTCACCCCTCCACTTT
TRBV28	.	.	TRBJ2-2	CASGLGYAGELFF	TGTGCCAGTGGGCTAGGGTACGCCGGGGAGCTGTTTTTT
TRBV4-3	.	TRBD1	TRBJ1-5	CASSQMMGQGKPQHF	TGCGCCAGCAGCCAAATGATGGGACAGGGAAAGCCCCAGCATTTT
TRBV19	.	.	TRBJ1-5	CASTVQGNQPQHF	TGTGCCAGTACCGTACAGGGAAATCAGCCCCAGCATTTT